This is a list of T cell receptor beta chains from one sample in a study of cytomegalovirus exposure and HLA in healthy donors. Repertoires were generated with immunoSEQ multiplex PCR, while TCRdb's copy carries only in-frame clones and drops some. The repertoire holds about 130,000 clones, about 76% seen once, with about 13% in the top ten. Material: PBMCs. The source of these receptors is a woman aged 55-70 years in good health and CMV-seropositive. The CDR3 runs from the conserved cysteine through the conserved F or W. A D gene is named only where the DNA matches it firmly. Part of the rows lack a size; the others show once, few, many or a class for expanded clones.

V	J	size	D	DNA	CDR3
TRBV7-2	TRBJ2-5	-	-	TGTGCCAGCAGCTTACTCTGGGAAACAGGGATAAGAGAGACCCAGTACTTC	CASSLLWETGIRETQYF
TRBV6-5	TRBJ2-2	-	-	TGTGCCAGCAGCCCAGGGCTCGGCACCGGGGAGCTGTTTTTT	CASSPGLGTGELFF
TRBV7-2	TRBJ2-3	-	-	TGTGCCAGCAGCTCTGCGGTGAGAGGCCGCACAGATACGCAGTATTTT	CASSSAVRGRTDTQYF
TRBV7-2	TRBJ2-3	-	TRBD2	TGTGCCAGCAGCTTAGCGAGGATGCGGGGGGGCCGGTCAGATACGCAGTATTTT	CASSLARMRGGRSDTQYF
TRBV9	TRBJ1-1	few	-	TGTGCCAGCAGCGTAAAGAGAGACACTGAAGCTTTCTTT	CASSVKRDTEAFF
TRBV18	TRBJ2-7	-	-	TGTGCCAGCTCACCGGGACTTACCTACGAGCAGTACTTC	CASSPGLTYEQYF
TRBV4-3	TRBJ1-1	-	TRBD1	TGCGCCAGCAGCCAAAAACCGGGACAGGGATGGGCCACTGAAGCTTTCTTT	CASSQKPGQGWATEAFF
TRBV6-6	TRBJ1-2	few	-	TGTGCCAGCAGTTACGAGGGTCGGTATGGCTACACCTTC	CASSYEGRYGYTF
TRBV10-3	TRBJ2-7	-	-	TGTGCCATCAGTGATGACAGGAACTACGAGCAGTACTTC	CAISDDRNYEQYF
TRBV4-1	TRBJ2-5	-	-	TGCGCCAGCAGCCAAGATACAGGCCGGGGGGAGACCCAGTACTTC	CASSQDTGRGETQYF
TRBV18	TRBJ2-3	few	-	TGTGCCAGCTCACCACCAAGCCGAGATACGCAGTATTTT	CASSPPSRDTQYF
TRBV27	TRBJ1-4	-	TRBD1	TGTGCCAGCAGTATCGACAGGGGGATCGGTGAAAAACTGTTTTTT	CASSIDRGIGEKLFF
TRBV14	TRBJ2-5	once	-	TGTGCCAGCAGCCAAGTAGGCGGGGGCGGGACCCAGTACTTC	CASSQVGGGGTQYF
TRBV18	TRBJ2-3	-	-	TGTGCCAGCTCACCACTCGGAGTTGGATCAGATACGCAGTATTTT	CASSPLGVGSDTQYF
TRBV2	TRBJ2-1	-	TRBD2	TGTGCCAGCAGTGGCGAACTAGCGAGAAAAAATGAGCAGTTCTTC	CASSGELARKNEQFF
TRBV11-2	TRBJ2-3	-	TRBD1	TGTGCCAGCCAGGGACAGGAGGCAGATACGCAGTATTTT	CASQGQEADTQYF
TRBV10-2	TRBJ2-5	-	TRBD1	TGCGCCAGCAGTGAGCCCTTAGGACAGGGATGGGAGACCCAGTACTTC	CASSEPLGQGWETQYF
TRBV28	TRBJ2-5	-	-	TGTGCCAGCAGCCCGGGACAACAACAAGAGACCCAGTACTTC	CASSPGQQQETQYF
TRBV7-8	TRBJ1-4	-	-	TGTGCCAGCAGCCCCGGGAGGGGGTCGTCTGGTGAAAAACTGTTTTTT	CASSPGRGSSGEKLFF
TRBV28	TRBJ2-1	-	TRBD1	TGTGCCAGCAGTATACGGGACAGCCTCCCAGGCAATGAGCAGTTCTTC	CASSIRDSLPGNEQFF
TRBV6-5	TRBJ1-2	-	-	TGTGCCAGCAGTTCAAATACAGGGCCCCCGGGCTACACCTTC	CASSSNTGPPGYTF
TRBV6-6	TRBJ1-1	-	-	TGTGCCAGCACCTCACTCGTAGTGGGGGGGAACACTGAAGCTTTCTTT	CASTSLVVGGNTEAFF
TRBV19	TRBJ2-1	-	-	TGTGCCAGTAGTATAGCCCCCGAGGGAGGAAGGTTCTTC	CASSIAPEGGRFF
TRBV19	TRBJ2-3	-	TRBD1	TGTGCCAGTAGGCCCGGGACAGGGAGGGCAGATACGCAGTATTTT	CASRPGTGRADTQYF
TRBV4-2	TRBJ2-5	-	TRBD2	TGTGCCAGCAGCCAAGGACTAGCGGGGGGGGAAGAGACCCAGTACTTC	CASSQGLAGGEETQYF
TRBV5-1	TRBJ2-1	-	TRBD2	TGCGCCAGCACCCCAAGACTAGCGGGGGGTAATGAGCAGTTCTTC	CASTPRLAGGNEQFF
TRBV7-8	TRBJ1-1	once	TRBD1	TGTGCCAGCAGCTATTGGGACAGTGGGAACACTGAAGCTTTCTTT	CASSYWDSGNTEAFF
TRBV7-6	TRBJ2-7	-	-	TGTGCCAGCAGCATACGTCGGGGGTCAGACGAGCAGTACTTC	CASSIRRGSDEQYF
TRBV19	TRBJ1-5	-	-	TGTGCCAGTAGTATAGTTCGGACAGCTAGCAATCAGCCCCAGCATTTT	CASSIVRTASNQPQHF
TRBV5-1	TRBJ2-7	-	TRBD1	TGCGCCAGCAGCTCCTACCGGGACAGGGGGCGCTACGAGCAGTACTTC	CASSSYRDRGRYEQYF
TRBV5-3	TRBJ1-1	-	-	TGTGCCAGAAGCTTCGCACTCATTAACACTGAAGCTTTCTTT	CARSFALINTEAFF
TRBV5-6	TRBJ1-1	-	TRBD1	TGTGCCAGCAGCTTGGGGGGACAGATGATGAACACTGAAGCTTTCTTT	CASSLGGQMMNTEAFF
TRBV5-8	TRBJ2-2	few	TRBD1	TGTGCCAGCAGGGCGAGAGGGGGCTCGGGCACCGGGGAGCTGTTTTTT	CASRARGGSGTGELFF
TRBV9	TRBJ2-7	-	TRBD1	TGTGCCAGCAGCGTAGCAGGGGGTCAGATCGACGAGCAGTACTTC	CASSVAGGQIDEQYF
TRBV19	TRBJ2-2	once	-	TGTGCCAGTAGTATAGTGGGCTGGACCGGGGAGCTGTTTTTT	CASSIVGWTGELFF
TRBV7-3	TRBJ2-2	few	-	TGTGCCAGCAGCTTAATGTTTGGCGGAAGGAACACCGGGGAGCTGTTTTTT	CASSLMFGGRNTGELFF
TRBV7-8	TRBJ1-3	-	-	TGTGCCAGCAGCTTAAGGGGGATGGGCGGAAACACCATATATTTT	CASSLRGMGGNTIYF
TRBV30	TRBJ2-1	-	-	TGTGCCTGGAGTAAACAGGACAATGAGCAGTTCTTC	CAWSKQDNEQFF
TRBV7-9	TRBJ2-2	-	TRBD1	TGTGCCAGCAGCTTAAGGGACAGGGGGCAGGCGGAGCTGTTTTTT	CASSLRDRGQAELFF
TRBV7-2	TRBJ1-1	-	-	TGTGCCAGCAGCTTAGTCGGAGCTTACACTGAAGCTTTCTTT	CASSLVGAYTEAFF
TRBV19	TRBJ2-1	-	TRBD1	TGTGCCAGTAGTCCCGGGACAGGGGAAAGTGAGCAGTTCTTC	CASSPGTGESEQFF
TRBV27	TRBJ2-1	-	-	TGTGCCAGCAGGCTTCTTCTTAGCTCCTACAATGAGCAGTTCTTC	CASRLLLSSYNEQFF
TRBV5-1	TRBJ2-7	-	TRBD1	TGCGCCAGCAGCTTTCGACAGGGAACGGGGGAGCAGTACTTC	CASSFRQGTGEQYF
TRBV10-3	TRBJ2-1	few	-	TGTGCCATCAGTGAGTCACGTATGAAAAAGGAGGGCTCCTACAATGAGCAGTTCTTC	CAISESRMKKEGSYNEQFF
TRBV7-6	TRBJ2-7	-	-	TGTGCCAGCAGCCGCGCGGGCGGCTACGAGCAGTACTTC	CASSRAGGYEQYF
TRBV25-1	TRBJ2-7	-	-	TGTGCCAGCAGTGACCTCTCCTACGAGCAGTACTTC	CASSDLSYEQYF
TRBV7-2	TRBJ2-1	-	TRBD1	TGTGCCAGCAGCCCGGGACAGGGGATCAATGAGCAGTTCTTC	CASSPGQGINEQFF
TRBV27	TRBJ1-4	-	-	TGTGCCACGCATGGAGCGACTAATGAAAAACTGTTTTTT	CATHGATNEKLFF
TRBV19	TRBJ1-1	-	-	TGTGCCAGTAGTATTGCCTGGGGACTACGGAACACTGAAGCTTTCTTT	CASSIAWGLRNTEAFF
TRBV7-2	TRBJ2-7	-	TRBD2	TGTGCCAGCAGCTTAGCGCGGCTAGCGGGAGACCTGGCCTACGAGCAGTACTTC	CASSLARLAGDLAYEQYF
TRBV18	TRBJ1-1	-	TRBD1	TGTGCCAGCTCACCACTGCCAGGGGGCCTGAACACTGAAGCTTTCTTT	CASSPLPGGLNTEAFF
TRBV27	TRBJ2-7	-	TRBD2	TGTGCCAGCAGTTTATTTGGCGGGAGGGCCCTCTACGAGCAGTACTTC	CASSLFGGRALYEQYF
TRBV4-1	TRBJ1-3	few	-	TGCGCCAGCAGCCAAGTGAGGAGGACGGCTGGAAACACCATATATTTT	CASSQVRRTAGNTIYF
TRBV7-2	TRBJ1-1	-	-	TGTGCCAGCAGCTTAATCGCAGGGGCCGTAATGAACACTGAAGCTTTCTTT	CASSLIAGAVMNTEAFF
TRBV11-2	TRBJ1-2	-	TRBD1	TGTGCCAGCAGGACCGGGACAGGGAACTATGGCTACACCTTC	CASRTGTGNYGYTF
TRBV4-3	TRBJ1-2	-	TRBD1	TGCGCCAGCAGCCAAGTTAAGGGACAGGGATTCATTAGCCCGAGGTATGGCTACACCTTC	CASSQVKGQGFISPRYGYTF
TRBV5-1	TRBJ1-1	-	-	TGCGCCAGCAGCTTGGGGGCATCTGGGACTGAAGCTTTCTTT	CASSLGASGTEAFF
TRBV6-1	TRBJ1-6	-	-	TGTGCCAGCAGTTTACCGGGACATATGGATTCACCCCTCCACTTT	CASSLPGHMDSPLHF
TRBV6-6	TRBJ2-7	-	-	TGTGCCAGCAGACTAGACTACGAGCAGTACTTC	CASRLDYEQYF
TRBV6-4	TRBJ2-2	-	TRBD1	TGTGCCAGCAGCGCCGGGACAGGGGGAACCGGGGAGCTGTTTTTT	CASSAGTGGTGELFF